The T cell receptor beta chain under discussion was sequenced for a study of blood T cell repertoires in COVID-19. Across the whole study: Collection of acute and convalescent COVID-19 samples took place in the United States, Italy and Spain. The cDNA or gDNA used as material had been derived from T cells, B-cell-depleted T cells, or PBMCs.

Original processing notes: From reference gene primer amplification, estimates of nucleated cell counts were derived. Sequenced by immunoSEQ multiplex PCR; TCRdb stores in-frame clones only, minus some. The DNA gave D and trimming, while V, J and clone size come from that table. The sample shows approximately 91,000 clones, about 80% of them seen only once. V was shortened by 10 bases and J by 1 base, with 13 bases between the two germline ends. The germline gives CDR1 LNHDA, CDR2 SQIVND (reference sequence). This CDR3 region has 13 residues. Judged by abundance, this clone is medium-sized (0.01 to 0.1%).

The chain joins TRBV19 to TRBJ2-5; D gene unclear. Sequencing was performed on peripheral blood. This sequence originates from a human donor in a cohort sampled during active COVID-19. CDR3 residues: CATRIGAQETQYF. The CDR3 DNA is TGTGCCACCAGAATCGGAGCCCAAGAGACCCAGTACTTC.